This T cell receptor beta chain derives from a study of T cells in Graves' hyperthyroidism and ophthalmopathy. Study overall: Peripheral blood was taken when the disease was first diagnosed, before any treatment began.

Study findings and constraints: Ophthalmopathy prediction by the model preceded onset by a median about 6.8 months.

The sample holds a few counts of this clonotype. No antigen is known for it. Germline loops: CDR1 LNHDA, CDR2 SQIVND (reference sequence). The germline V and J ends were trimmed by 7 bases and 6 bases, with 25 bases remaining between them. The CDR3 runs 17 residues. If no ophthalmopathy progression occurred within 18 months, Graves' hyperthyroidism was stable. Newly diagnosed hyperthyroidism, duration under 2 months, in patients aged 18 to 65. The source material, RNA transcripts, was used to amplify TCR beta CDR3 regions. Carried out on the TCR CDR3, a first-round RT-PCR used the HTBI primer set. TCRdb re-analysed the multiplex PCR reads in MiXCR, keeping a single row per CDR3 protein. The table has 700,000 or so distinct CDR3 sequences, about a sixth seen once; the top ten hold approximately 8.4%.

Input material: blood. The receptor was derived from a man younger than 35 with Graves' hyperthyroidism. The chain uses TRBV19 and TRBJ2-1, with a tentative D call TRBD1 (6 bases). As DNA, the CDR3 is TGTGCCAGTACTAGAACTCTAGGGTACCTCAGGGGCAATGAGCAGTTCTTC. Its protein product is CASTRTLGYLRGNEQFF.